One sample yielded the 23 T cell receptor beta chains listed below, sequenced in a study of monozygotic twins with cystic fibrosis. Sequenced by immunoSEQ multiplex PCR; TCRdb stores in-frame clones only, minus some. The table has approximately 14,000 clones, 70% to 90% seen once. The material sequenced was blood. Receptor source: a boy aged 10-17 years with cystic fibrosis.

DNA of the CDR3: TGCGCCAGCAGCTTGGCCACCACCGGGATCTCGAAGGGGCATGGCTACACCTTC. This gives the protein CASSLATTGISKGHGYTF. V is TRBV5-1 and J is TRBJ1-2, with TRBD1 as a possible D gene (5 bases). The V gene's germline CDR1 is SGHRS and CDR2 YFSETQ. This CDR3 spans 18 amino acids. V was shortened by 0 bases and J by 6 bases, with 24 bases between the two germline ends. Full variable domain (outside the CDR3, taken from reference TRBV5-1 and TRBJ1-2): KAGVTQTPRYLIKTRGQQVTLSCSPISGHRSVSWYQQTPGQGLQFLFEYFSETQRNKGNFPGRFSGRQFSNSRSEMNVSTLELGDSALYLCASSLATTGISKGHGYTFGSGTRLTVV.

The V call is TRBV2, the J call TRBJ2-2; TRBD1 agrees at 7 bases. This CDR3 comprises 19 residues. V lost 2 bases and J lost 4; bases outside the gene matches: 16. Germline V gene data show CDR1 as SNHLY and CDR2 as FYNNEI. This chain's CDR3 is CASSERYPDRILVTGELFF. Written as DNA, the CDR3 is TGTGCCAGCAGTGAACGATACCCGGACAGGATTTTGGTCACCGGGGAGCTGTTTTTT.

This chain's CDR3 is CASSPPNGRASSYEQYF. CDR3 DNA sequence: TGTGCCAGCTCACCACCCAACGGGAGGGCCTCCTCCTACGAGCAGTACTTC. This chain joins TRBV18 and TRBJ2-7; 8 bases map to TRBD2. Germline lookup yields CDR1 KGHSH and CDR2 LQKENI. The CDR3 loop spans 17 amino acids. The V gene end was trimmed by 0 bases and the J gene end by 0 bases; junction bases not matched to a gene: 7.

The chain combines TRBV10-1 with TRBJ2-7, with no clear D. The CDR3 spans 15 residues. Germline values: CDR1 WNHNN, CDR2 SYGVQD (reference sequence). Deletions cut 2 bases from V and 1 base from J, with 12 bases between. The CDR3 protein is CASSEAGEGSYEQYF. In nucleotides, the CDR3 is TGCGCCAGCAGTGAGGCAGGTGAAGGTTCCTACGAGCAGTACTTC.

The J gene is TRBJ2-1, the V gene TRBV13; TRBD2 matches at 8 bases. The germline gives CDR1 PRHDT, CDR2 FYEKMQ (reference sequence). Germline trimming cut 4 bases from V and 2 bases from J; bases unmatched to any gene: 4. The CDR3 has 15 amino acids. The CDR3 sequence is CASSSGGAPYNEQFF. The CDR3 nucleotides read TGTGCCAGCAGCTCCGGGGGGGCCCCCTACAATGAGCAGTTCTTC.

This clone was detected only a few times. This chain connects TRBV2 to TRBJ1-1, with TRBD1 identical over 9 bases. This CDR3 is built from 12 residues. Per germline, CDR1 SNHLY and CDR2 FYNNEI. V dropped 6 bases and J dropped 13; count of bases not matched to a gene: 9. The CDR3 region is CASRGTGTRVFF. CDR3 nucleotides: TGTGCCAGCAGAGGGACAGGGACCAGAGTTTTCTTT.

This chain connects TRBV5-1 to TRBJ2-7, with D possibly TRBD2 on 7 matching bases. Germline CDR1 SGHRS, CDR2 YFSETQ. The CDR3 consists of 15 residues. The V end was cut by 4 bases, the J end by 4 bases, with 18 bases between. CDR3 coding DNA: TGCGCCAGCAGCCCCCTGGGGGGGCCCGGATACGAGCAGTACTTC. This codes for CASSPLGGPGYEQYF.

The genes are TRBV10-2 and TRBJ1-5; D perhaps matches TRBD1 (5 bases). The germline V gene encodes CDR1 WSHSY and CDR2 SAAADI. Trimming took 10 bases from V and 0 from J, leaving 13 bases between them. There are 14 residues in the CDR3. The CDR3 bases are TGCGCCACCAAGACAGAACATAGCAATCAGCCCCAGCATTTT. This translates into CATKTEHSNQPQHF.

This clone was observed a handful of times. V is TRBV5-6 and J is TRBJ1-2, with D perhaps matching TRBD1 (6 bases). This CDR3 has 13 residues. V lost 6 bases and J 4 bases, leaving 13 bases between the germline ends. Looked up from germline, CDR1 is SGHDT and CDR2 is YYEEEE. CDR3 loop: CASTPTGLYGYTF. In DNA form, the CDR3 reads TGTGCCAGCACCCCGACAGGTCTCTATGGCTACACCTTC.

CDR3 sequence: CAIKYRDTEKGAFF. The DNA for the CDR3 is TGTGCCATCAAATACCGGGACACGGAAAAGGGGGCTTTCTTT. This chain uses TRBV10-3 with TRBJ1-1; tentatively, D is TRBD1 (6 bases). CDR3 length: 14 residues. Germline assignment: CDR1 ENHRY and CDR2 SYGVKD. V lost 7 bases and J 11 bases, leaving 23 bases between the germline ends.

The chain recombines TRBV30 with TRBJ1-3, with 7 positions matching TRBD1. The V gene's germline CDR1 is GTSNPN and CDR2 SVGIG (reference sequence). Trimming cost V 5 bases and J 5 bases; bases outside gene matches: 9. The CDR3 length is 14 residues. This CDR3 is CAWGSGTARNTIYF. DNA for the CDR3: TGTGCCTGGGGCTCCGGGACAGCACGAAACACCATATATTTT.

This chain connects TRBV5-4 to TRBJ1-2; the match to TRBD1 covers 8 bases. The junction had 5 bases not matched to a gene; V was cut back by 2 bases and J by 5 bases. CDR1 and CDR2 from the germline V gene are SGHNT and YYREEE (reference sequence). This CDR3 region has 14 residues. CDR3 in amino acids: CASSFQGARYGYTF. In nucleotides, the CDR3 is TGTGCCAGCAGCTTCCAGGGGGCGCGGTATGGCTACACCTTC.

The chain has TRBV4-1 and TRBJ2-2, with D possibly matching TRBD2 (6 bases). Germline V gene lookup returns CDR1 MGHRA and CDR2 YSYEKL. V gave up 6 bases and J gave up 0 bases, with 11 bases separating them. The CDR3 has 15 residues. CDR3 region: CASRYRLANTGELFF. DNA of the CDR3: TGCGCCAGCAGATACCGACTAGCGAACACCGGGGAGCTGTTTTTT.

The rearrangement uses TRBV21-1 and TRBJ2-3; TRBD2, the D gene given by the table, was not confirmed from the DNA. TRBV21-1 is a pseudogene segment. The CDR3 is made up of 17 amino acids. The CDR3 DNA reads TGTGCCAGCAGCAAAGATGGGGAGCGGGGGCGCACAGATACGCAGTATTTT. Amino acid sequence: CASSKDGERGRTDTQYF.

The genes are TRBV5-1 and TRBJ1-4; no reliable D call. Germline values: CDR1 SGHRS, CDR2 YFSETQ. There are 15 residues in the CDR3. Trimming took off 3 bases at V and 7 bases at J, with 16 bases between the two ends. CDR3 bases: TGCGCCAGCAGCTCGATTGGTAGCGGACTTGAAAAACTGTTTTTT. Translation: CASSSIGSGLEKLFF.

The genes are TRBV9 and TRBJ2-1, with D possibly being TRBD2 (11 bases). Germline CDR1 reads SGDLS; CDR2 reads YYNGEE. V was trimmed by 2 bases and J by 1 base, leaving 34 bases between them. The CDR3 covers 23 residues. The CDR3 sequence: CASSVPWGQGTCLAGGSYNEQFF. The CDR3 DNA reads TGTGCCAGCAGCGTTCCGTGGGGACAGGGGACGTGTCTAGCGGGAGGATCCTACAATGAGCAGTTCTTC. Full variable domain (rest looked up from reference TRBV9 and TRBJ2-1): DSGVTQTPKHLITATGQRVTLRCSPRSGDLSVYWYQQSLDQGLQFLIQYYNGEERAKGNILERFSAQQFPDLHSELNLSSLELGDSALYFCASSVPWGQGTCLAGGSYNEQFFGPGTRLTVL.

The rearrangement links TRBV2 to TRBJ2-7, with D unclear. Trimming shortened V by 1 base and J by 3 bases, and 7 bases separated the two germline ends. Germline CDR1 is SNHLY and CDR2 is FYNNEI. The CDR3 extends over 13 amino acids. The DNA for the CDR3 is TGTGCCAGCAGTGAAGGGGTCAACTACGAGCAGTACTTC. This gives the protein CASSEGVNYEQYF. Full variable domain (rest looked up from reference TRBV2 and TRBJ2-7): EPEVTQTPSHQVTQMGQEVILRCVPISNHLYFYWYRQILGQKVEFLVSFYNNEISEKSEIFDDQFSVERPDGSNFTLKIRSTKLEDSAMYFCASSEGVNYEQYFGPGTRLTVT.

In nucleotides, the CDR3 is TGTGCCACCAGCAGAGCTAGGCAACCCCACTTTAATGAAAAACTGTTTTTT. Its protein product is CATSRARQPHFNEKLFF. V is TRBV15 and J is TRBJ1-4; no reliable D call. Germline V lookup: CDR1 LNHNV, CDR2 YYDKDF (reference sequence). The CDR3 contains 17 residues. Trimming cost V 1 base and J 4 bases, with 16 bases left between them.

The chain has TRBV25-1 and TRBJ2-7; 9 positions agree with TRBD1. Trimming took 4 bases from V and 6 from J; bases not matched to a gene: 10. The CDR3 consists of 15 residues. Germline CDR1 reads MGHDK; CDR2 reads SYGVNS. This CDR3 reads CASSGPRDRVLEQYF. In DNA, the CDR3 is TGTGCCAGCAGTGGGCCCCGGGACAGGGTTCTCGAGCAGTACTTC.

The rearrangement links TRBV5-6 to TRBJ2-5; D gene uncertain. CDR3 length: 17 residues. V was clipped by 2 bases and J by 1 base, with 18 bases between them. From germline, CDR1 is SGHDT and CDR2 YYEEEE. CDR3 amino acids: CASSFTFVRSFQETQYF. CDR3 coding DNA: TGTGCCAGCAGCTTTACGTTCGTTCGGAGTTTCCAAGAGACCCAGTACTTC.

Comment on this clone: One junction end disagrees with the germline gene, perhaps due to a read error. The chain is built from TRBV9 and TRBJ2-7; TRBD1 might be the D (6 bases). The CDR3 has 14 residues. The germline V gene encodes CDR1 SGDLS and CDR2 YYNGEE. The CDR3 protein is CASSVRNWGLPGNF. DNA for the CDR3: TGTGCCAGCAGCGTCCGTAACTGGGGGCTCCCCGGTAACTTC.

This clone was detected a few times. The CDR3 DNA is TGTGCCAGCAGCCCCCGGGTCGGTGGGGCCAACGTCCTGACTTTC. It codes for CASSPRVGGANVLTF. The V gene is TRBV7-9, the J gene TRBJ2-6; D is unclear. Germline loops: CDR1 SEHNR, CDR2 FQNEAQ (reference sequence). Trimming took off 5 bases at V and 3 bases at J, with 11 bases between the two ends. The CDR3 length is 15 residues.

This clone was observed a handful of times. The chain is built from TRBV4-1 and TRBJ1-5; D ambiguous. This CDR3 has 14 residues. Germline V gene lookup returns CDR1 MGHRA and CDR2 YSYEKL. The V end lost 4 bases, the J end lost 7 bases, and 14 bases lay between the germline ends. The CDR3 DNA reads as TGCGCCAGCAGCCTGGCAAGGTCGGAGCAGCCCCAGCATTTT. Its translation is CASSLARSEQPQHF.